This entry concerns a single TCR beta chain. Its antigen is undetermined. The data stem from a study of T cells in localized non-small cell lung cancer. This CDR3 spans 14 amino acids. Trimming took off 2 bases at V and 7 bases at J, with 11 bases between the two ends. Germline V gene data show CDR1 as MNHEY and CDR2 as SVGAGI. Assay used: immunoSEQ multiplex PCR; TCRdb lists only in-frame clones, some missing. In the table there are over 40,000 clones, approximately 86% of which are singletons. Study-wide findings and caveats: For the top 100 tumor clones, a median roughly 56 also appeared in adjacent lung. Sequencing covered just one tumor region, so heterogeneity cannot be ruled out.

The rearrangement uses TRBV6-5 and TRBJ2-2; D is unclear. The specimen was peripheral blood, collected before any cancer treatment. The source of this sequence is a woman aged 18 to 55 with stage III lung adenocarcinoma. DNA for the CDR3: TGTGCCAGCAGTTACCCAAAAACCGGCGGGGAGCTGTTTTTT. Encoded protein: CASSYPKTGGELFF.